This TCR beta chain emerged from a study of shared clonotypes between healthy human individuals (dated by TCRdb to between 2020 and 2021). For the study in its entirety: A couple of women and a few men aged 18 to 49 years were included in the cohort. Blood TCR repertoires of about five healthy adults were deeply sequenced to estimate repertoire size and the extent of clonotype sharing between individuals. Different laboratories and diverse techniques were used to prepare libraries and sequence TCR repertoires, to increase sequencing depth and limit assay-specific biases. Each donor's leukapheresis produced roughly between roughly 0.9 and 8.9 billion PBMCs. Study-wide conclusions, independent of this receptor: Sampling was restricted to blood, and TCR repertoires in tissue are likely to differ from TCR repertoires in blood. Based on pairwise subsampling, the degree of clonotype sharing among donors was expected to be affected by sequencing depth. Because the study included a small number of donors, the genetic and exposure-history diversity represented was limited.

Points on this clone: Its antigen is not yet known. Qualities for individual bases were not recorded, and no much larger clone is one base off.

From its cysteine to its phenylalanine, the CDR3 spans 17 amino acids. Solely the CDR3 DNA is kept, with 51 bases framed from the first base. V ends up 6 bases short and J 8 bases short, with an unmatched junction base count of 18. CDR1 and CDR2 are read off the germline V gene (reference sequence) as LNHDA and SQIVND. Healthy HIV-negative adults with no recently reported acute infections or vaccinations were included as donors. Only Caucasian adults living in Nashville, Tennessee, USA were represented among the donors. In the unsorted samples, 87 million or so PBMCs were counted, and genomic DNA was extracted using the QIAamp DNA Blood Mini kit. Blood was obtained by leukapheresis, after which PBMCs were separated by Ficoll-Histopaque density gradient centrifugation and cryopreserved in liquid nitrogen vapor phase. Using the deep immunoSEQ assay, multiplex PCR amplified TCR CDR3 regions from genomic DNA. Genomic DNA extracted from each cell subset was distributed evenly over all wells of several immunoSEQ 96-well plates, and each plate served as one replicate. For unsorted PBMC, around 300 ng of genomic DNA, equivalent to 25,000 to 35,000 T cell genomes, went into each replicate PCR. Ten immunoSEQ deep assay plates were used to sequence unsorted PBMC genomic DNA. Purified libraries were measured with a Qubit 3.0 fluorometer, size-checked on a Bioanalyzer 2100, and measured again with the KAPA Library Quantification kit. Each immunoSEQ 96-well plate was sequenced on its own single-read 150-cycle Illumina NextSeq 550 flow cell. The authors' analysis ran thus. Because the immunoSEQ output held only junctional sequences and lacked quality scores, the filtering could not match the filtering applied to full-length reads. To assign V/J genes and CDR3, sequences were annotated using PyIR, a Python wrapper for IgBLAST v1.9, with IMGT germline references. Reads were removed for weak V/J assignments (E-value above 1e-6), missing CDR3, stop codons, out-of-frame junctions, or ambiguous translated residues. V3J clonotypes were defined by identical inferred V gene, J gene, and CDR3 amino acid sequence. The percentage overlap between two repertoires was calculated by dividing the number of shared unique clonotypes by the size of the smaller repertoire. Three approaches were used to assess repertoire richness: RTK rarefaction, the Chao1 estimator, and Recon v2.1 estimates of unobserved clonotypes. As stored in TCRdb, this immuneACCESS dataset retains in-frame rearrangements with V and J assigned. A fraction of the clones does not appear; measured against another copy, unresolved V genes explain less than half of the discrepancy, and the remainder lacks a known reason. V, J and clone size were drawn from that table, and D and trimming were deduced from the DNA. This sample gives 550,000 to 600,000 clones in total; roughly 79% of them show up just once. The ten biggest clones cover around 13% of the sample.

The sequence was collected from a woman between 35 and 50 years old in good health. Some clones in this sample may be carry-over from other donors' samples. Sequencing used PBMCs. This chain joins TRBV19 to TRBJ2-1, with TRBD1 identical over 8 junction bases. The bases are TGTGCCAGTAGCCCCGAGGGGAGCGGACAGGGTTATTATGAGCAGTTCTTC. It codes for CASSPEGSGQGYYEQFF.